This paragraph covers one T cell receptor beta chain sequence. Antigen unknown. The data stem from a study of T cell responses to AZD1222 COVID-19 vaccine. At the level of the study: Both about-4-week and about-12-week second-dose recipients were combined. Regarding the study as a whole: Vaccination with two AZD1222 doses was followed by a rise in Spike-specific TCR breadth and depth. Only 6 or 7 individuals given AZD1222 were seropositive at baseline. In the spike-specific TCR repertoire, nearly half reportedly target unmutated variant regions.

Profiled with immunoSEQ multiplex PCR; TCRdb holds only in-frame clones, not every one. The repertoire holds 110,000 or so clones, with about 88% as singletons. The sequencing here drew on peripheral blood, taken on day 0 of AZD1222 vaccination. This clonotype originated in an adult in good health.

In DNA form, the CDR3 reads TGTGCCAGCAGCCGCGTAACAGGGGTAGGCGAGCAGTACTTC. This sequence encodes CASSRVTGVGEQYF. The chain joins TRBV5-4 to TRBJ2-7, with 7 bases identical to TRBD1. Trimming at V came to 4 bases and at J to 6 bases, leaving 10 bases not matched to a gene. The CDR3 runs 14 residues. Germline V gives CDR1 SGHNT, CDR2 YYREEE (reference sequence).